This entry lists 8 T cell receptor beta chains sequenced from one sample in a study of regulatory T cells in long-lasting Graves disease. Time point here: newly diagnosed GD, antithyroid drugs for less than 3 months. Scientists built the TCR library using RNA that was extracted from PBMCs. Arm-PCR of CDR3 regions and iRepertoire HTBI primers were the basis on which TCR beta libraries were built. TCRdb reprocessed the multiplex PCR reads with MiXCR, giving one entry per CDR3 protein. This table has a few hundred thousand distinct CDR3 sequences, around 17% appearing once. These data also featured in a second study, about T cells in Graves' hyperthyroidism and ophthalmopathy.

The specimen was peripheral blood mononuclear cells (PBMCs), collected at new diagnosis, from a patient treated with antithyroid drugs. These receptors were collected from a woman aged 18 to 35 with Graves disease.

The chain is built from TRBV2 and TRBJ2-5; TRBD1 matches at 8 bases. The J call is doubtful: the DNA matches TRBJ2-1 better. The CDR3 is made up of 15 amino acids. Germline V lookup: CDR1 SNHLY, CDR2 FYNNEI. The CDR3 is CASSEERTGINEQFF. CDR3 DNA: TGTGCCAGCAGTGAAGAACGGACAGGGATCAATGAGCAGTTCTTC.

A remark on this clonotype: It may be a read error: a sequence one base away is much more abundant. The chain links TRBV7-8 to TRBJ2-5; D might be TRBD2 (5 bases). The V and J ends lost 3 bases and 4 bases respectively, with 9 bases between them. The CDR3 runs 13 residues. The germline V gene encodes CDR1 SGHVS and CDR2 FQNEAQ. The CDR3 bases are TGTGCCAGCAGCTTGGAGGAGCTAGAGACCCAGTACTTC. It codes for CASSLEELETQYF.

The chain carries TRBV27 and TRBJ2-2; the match to TRBD2 covers 8 bases. The ends lost 5 bases at V and 6 bases at J; junction bases unmatched: 14. The CDR3 covers 17 residues. Germline CDR1 and CDR2: MNHEY and SMNVEV (reference sequence). In DNA, the CDR3 is TGTGCCAGCAGTCCCCGGGGGGGGGGGCTACTAGCCGGGGAGCTGTTTTTT. Protein: CASSPRGGGLLAGELFF.

Regarding this clonotype: A read error is possible here, since a much larger clone lies one base away. CDR3 DNA sequence: TGTGCCAGCAGCTTCGAGGGGGCGCGTAATAAGGGAACCTACGAGAAGTACTTC. It is translated as CASSFEGARNKGTYEKYF. This chain connects TRBV7-2 to TRBJ2-7; TRBD1 matches at 7 bases. CDR3 length: 18 amino acids. Germline V gene data show CDR1 as SGHTA and CDR2 as FQGNSA.

This clonotype was seen many times. The CDR3 bases are TGCAGCGTTCGGAGATCGGTAGCGGGTTCCTACAATGAGCAGTTCTTC. Its translation: CSVRRSVAGSYNEQFF. The rearrangement joins TRBV29-1 to TRBJ2-1, with TRBD2 identical over 7 bases. Germline values: CDR1 SQVTM, CDR2 ANQGSEA. With 5 bases clipped from V and 1 base from J, the junction kept 11 bases outside the gene matches. This CDR3 contains 16 residues.

There are many counts of this clonotype. The V gene is TRBV14, the J gene TRBJ2-7; 8 nucleotides line up with TRBD2. J lost 2 bases, V lost 2 bases, and 2 bases had no gene match. This CDR3 has 14 residues. The germline V gene encodes CDR1 SGHDN and CDR2 FVKESK. CDR3 region: CASSQNGRAYEQYF. CDR3 nucleotide sequence: TGTGCCAGCAGCCAAAACGGGAGGGCCTACGAGCAGTACTTC.

Ten or more counts support this clonotype. V and J are TRBV2 and TRBJ2-5, with unresolved D. With 7 bases removed from V and 1 base from J, the gap between germline ends came to 13 bases. The CDR3 sequence is 14 residues long. Germline-derived CDR1 and CDR2 are SNHLY and FYNNEI. CDR3 residues: CASILSDFQETQYF. CDR3 DNA: TGTGCCAGCATCCTCAGCGACTTCCAAGAGACCCAGTACTTC. Drawing the rest from reference TRBV2 and TRBJ2-5, the complete variable domain is EPEVTQTPSHQVTQMGQEVILRCVPISNHLYFYWYRQILGQKVEFLVSFYNNEISEKSEIFDDQFSVERPDGSNFTLKIRSTKLEDSAMYFCASILSDFQETQYFGPGTRLLVL.

This clonotype occurred many times. The chain is built from TRBV19 and TRBJ2-7; TRBD1 aligns across 9 bases. CDR3 length: 16 residues. Per the germline V gene, CDR1 is LNHDA and CDR2 is SQIVND (reference sequence). J lost 3 bases, V lost 5 bases, and 11 bases had no gene match. The CDR3: CASSPLGTGNLYEQYF. In DNA, the CDR3 is TGTGCCAGTAGTCCCCTCGGGACAGGGAACCTCTACGAGCAGTACTTC. The whole variable domain, remainder taken from reference TRBV19 and TRBJ2-7, is DGGITQSPKYLFRKEGQNVTLSCEQNLNHDAMYWYRQDPGQGLRLIYYSQIVNDFQKGDIAEGYSVSREKKESFPLTVTSAQKNPTAFYLCASSPLGTGNLYEQYFGPGTRLTVT.